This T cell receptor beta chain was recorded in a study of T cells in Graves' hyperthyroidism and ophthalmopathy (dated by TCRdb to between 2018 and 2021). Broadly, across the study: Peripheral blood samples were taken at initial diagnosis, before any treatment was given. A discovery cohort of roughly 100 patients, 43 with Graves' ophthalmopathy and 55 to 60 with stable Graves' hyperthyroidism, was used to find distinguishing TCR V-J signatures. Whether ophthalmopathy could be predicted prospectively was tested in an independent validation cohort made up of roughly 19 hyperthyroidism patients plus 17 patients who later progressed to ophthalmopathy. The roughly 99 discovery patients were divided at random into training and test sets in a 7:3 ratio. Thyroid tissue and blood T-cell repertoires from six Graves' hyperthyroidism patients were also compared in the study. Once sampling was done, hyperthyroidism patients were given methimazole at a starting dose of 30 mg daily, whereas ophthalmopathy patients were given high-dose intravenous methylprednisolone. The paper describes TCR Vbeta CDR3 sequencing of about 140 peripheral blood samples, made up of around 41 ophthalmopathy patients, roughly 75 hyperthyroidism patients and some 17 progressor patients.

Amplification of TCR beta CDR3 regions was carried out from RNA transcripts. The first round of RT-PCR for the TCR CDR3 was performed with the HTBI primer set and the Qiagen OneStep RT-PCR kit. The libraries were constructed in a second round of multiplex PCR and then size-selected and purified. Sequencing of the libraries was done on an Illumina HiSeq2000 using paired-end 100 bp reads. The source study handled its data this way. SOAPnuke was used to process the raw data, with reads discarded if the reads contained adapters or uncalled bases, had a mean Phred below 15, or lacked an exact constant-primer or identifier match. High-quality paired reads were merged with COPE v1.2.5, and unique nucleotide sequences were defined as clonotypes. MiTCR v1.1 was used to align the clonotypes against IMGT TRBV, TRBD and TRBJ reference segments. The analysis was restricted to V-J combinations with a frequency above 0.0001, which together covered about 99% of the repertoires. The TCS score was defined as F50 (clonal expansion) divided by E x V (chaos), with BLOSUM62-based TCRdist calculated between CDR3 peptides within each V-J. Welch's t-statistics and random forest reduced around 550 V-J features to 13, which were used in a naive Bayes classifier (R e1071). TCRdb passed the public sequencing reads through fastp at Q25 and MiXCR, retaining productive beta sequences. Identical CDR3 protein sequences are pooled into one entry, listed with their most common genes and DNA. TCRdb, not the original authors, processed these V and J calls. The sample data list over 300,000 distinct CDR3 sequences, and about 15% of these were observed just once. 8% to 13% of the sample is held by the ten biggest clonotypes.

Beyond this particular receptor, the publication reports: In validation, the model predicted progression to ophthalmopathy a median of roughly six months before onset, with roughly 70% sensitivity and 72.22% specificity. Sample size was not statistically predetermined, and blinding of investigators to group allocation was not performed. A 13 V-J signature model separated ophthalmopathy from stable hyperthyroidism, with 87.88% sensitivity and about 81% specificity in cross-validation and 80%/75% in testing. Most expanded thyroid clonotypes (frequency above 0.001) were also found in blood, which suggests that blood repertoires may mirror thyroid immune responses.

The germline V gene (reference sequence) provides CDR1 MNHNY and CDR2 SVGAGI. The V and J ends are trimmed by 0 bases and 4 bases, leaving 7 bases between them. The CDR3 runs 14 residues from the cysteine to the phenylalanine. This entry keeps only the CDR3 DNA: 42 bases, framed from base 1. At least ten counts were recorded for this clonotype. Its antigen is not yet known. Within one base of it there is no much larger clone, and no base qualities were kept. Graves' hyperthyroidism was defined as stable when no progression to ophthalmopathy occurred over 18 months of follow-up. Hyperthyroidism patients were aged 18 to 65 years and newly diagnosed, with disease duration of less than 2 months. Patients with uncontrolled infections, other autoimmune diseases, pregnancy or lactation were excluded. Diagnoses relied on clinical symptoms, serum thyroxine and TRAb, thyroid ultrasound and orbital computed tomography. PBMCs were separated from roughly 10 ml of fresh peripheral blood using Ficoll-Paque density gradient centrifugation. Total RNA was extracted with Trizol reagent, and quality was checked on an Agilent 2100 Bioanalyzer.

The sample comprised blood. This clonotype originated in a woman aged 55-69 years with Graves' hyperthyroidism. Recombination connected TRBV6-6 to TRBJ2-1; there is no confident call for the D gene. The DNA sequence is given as TGTGCCAGCAGTTACTCCCACTATTACAATGAGCAGTTCTTC. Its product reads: CASSYSHYYNEQFF.